These T cell receptor beta chains were read from a single sample in a study of lymphopenia after photon versus proton radiotherapy. Profiling relied on immunoSEQ multiplex PCR, and the TCRdb table lists in-frame clones only, not all of them. This sample has around 63,000 clones; around 85% occur once, and the top ten carry roughly 2.1%. This specimen was peripheral blood, taken from a patient treated with photon-based radiotherapy. The origin of the receptors is a man aged 35 to 55 with gastric cancer. Both conserved end residues are part of each CDR3. Each record gives: V gene, D gene, J gene, clone size, CDR3 DNA, CDR3 protein. D genes are given only for firm matches. Not every row has a clone size; where given, it reads once, few, many or a size class.

v_call: TRBV11-2
d_call: -
j_call: TRBJ1-1
clone_size: -
cdr3_nt: TGTGCCAGCACCCTCCACACTGAAGCTTTCTTT
cdr3_aa: CASTLHTEAFF

v_call: TRBV4-2
d_call: TRBD2
j_call: TRBJ2-5
clone_size: -
cdr3_nt: TGTGCCAGCAGCCAACACCTGGCACAAGCGGGGGGGGGCGGACAAGAGACCCAGTACTTC
cdr3_aa: CASSQHLAQAGGGGQETQYF

v_call: TRBV18
d_call: -
j_call: TRBJ2-2
clone_size: -
cdr3_nt: TGTGCCAGCTCACCAGGGAACACCGGGGAGCTGTTTTTT
cdr3_aa: CASSPGNTGELFF

v_call: TRBV2
d_call: -
j_call: TRBJ1-2
clone_size: -
cdr3_nt: TGTGCCAGCACCAAAAGGGGAAGTTCCAACTATGGCTACACCTTC
cdr3_aa: CASTKRGSSNYGYTF

v_call: TRBV6-1
d_call: -
j_call: TRBJ1-1
clone_size: -
cdr3_nt: TGTGCCAGCAGTGACCCGGCAGGAGCGTTGAACACTGAAGCTTTCTTT
cdr3_aa: CASSDPAGALNTEAFF

v_call: TRBV7-2
d_call: -
j_call: TRBJ1-2
clone_size: -
cdr3_nt: TGTGCCAGCAGCTTATATCAGGGTCTGTACTATGGCTACACCTTC
cdr3_aa: CASSLYQGLYYGYTF

v_call: TRBV5-1
d_call: -
j_call: TRBJ2-5
clone_size: -
cdr3_nt: TGCGCCAGCAGCTTGGGGCTAGCGTGGGAGACCCAGTACTTC
cdr3_aa: CASSLGLAWETQYF

v_call: TRBV4-1
d_call: -
j_call: TRBJ2-1
clone_size: -
cdr3_nt: TGCGCCAGCAGCCCCGGGGTAGGAGGGAATGAGCAGTTCTTC
cdr3_aa: CASSPGVGGNEQFF

v_call: TRBV7-2
d_call: TRBD1
j_call: TRBJ1-2
clone_size: -
cdr3_nt: TGTGCCAGCAGCTTAGCCGGGACAGGGGGCTATGGCTACACCTTC
cdr3_aa: CASSLAGTGGYGYTF

v_call: TRBV19
d_call: -
j_call: TRBJ1-5
clone_size: -
cdr3_nt: TGTGCCAGTAGTATAGACAGATGGAAGCCCCAGCATTTT
cdr3_aa: CASSIDRWKPQHF

v_call: TRBV18
d_call: -
j_call: TRBJ2-7
clone_size: -
cdr3_nt: TGTGCCAGCTCCCGGAACGGCGGGTCCCAGGCCGAGCAGTACTTC
cdr3_aa: CASSRNGGSQAEQYF

v_call: TRBV27
d_call: -
j_call: TRBJ2-1
clone_size: -
cdr3_nt: TGTGCCAGCAGCACCTCCCGGTGGCCCTCAATATACAATGAGCAGTTCTTC
cdr3_aa: CASSTSRWPSIYNEQFF

v_call: TRBV6-1
d_call: -
j_call: TRBJ2-7
clone_size: few
cdr3_nt: TGTGCCAGCAGTGTGGGTGAGCAGTACTTC
cdr3_aa: CASSVGEQYF

v_call: TRBV13
d_call: -
j_call: TRBJ1-1
clone_size: -
cdr3_nt: TGTGCCAGCAGCTCAAAACCAGGGGCGGGCGCCAAGTCTGGAAGGGCTTTCTTT
cdr3_aa: CASSSKPGAGAKSGRAFF

v_call: TRBV10-3
d_call: TRBD2
j_call: TRBJ2-2
clone_size: -
cdr3_nt: TGTGCCATCATGCGGACTAGCGGGGGGAAAACCGGGGAGCTGTTTTTT
cdr3_aa: CAIMRTSGGKTGELFF

v_call: TRBV21-1
d_call: -
j_call: TRBJ1-1
clone_size: -
cdr3_nt: TGTGCCAGCAGCATTCCTCCCCGACCCGAGTTCACTGAAGCTTTCTTT
cdr3_aa: CASSIPPRPEFTEAFF

v_call: TRBV4-3
d_call: -
j_call: TRBJ1-5
clone_size: -
cdr3_nt: TGCGCCAGCAGCCAATCCGTGGACTGGGAGCCCCAGCATTTT
cdr3_aa: CASSQSVDWEPQHF

v_call: TRBV10-3
d_call: TRBD1
j_call: TRBJ1-2
clone_size: few
cdr3_nt: TGTGCCATCAGTGCGAGCGGGACAGCAGCTAACTATGGCTACACCTTC
cdr3_aa: CAISASGTAANYGYTF

v_call: TRBV30
d_call: -
j_call: TRBJ1-5
clone_size: -
cdr3_nt: TGTGCCTGGAGTTACAGGGAGGGTAAGCCCCAGCATTTT
cdr3_aa: CAWSYREGKPQHF

v_call: TRBV6-1
d_call: TRBD2
j_call: TRBJ2-3
clone_size: -
cdr3_nt: TGTGCCAGCAGTGAGCTTAGCGGGGGGGCGATAGATACGCAGTATTTT
cdr3_aa: CASSELSGGAIDTQYF

v_call: TRBV6-6
d_call: -
j_call: TRBJ2-5
clone_size: -
cdr3_nt: TGTGCCAGCAGTTACTCTAACGGACAGACGCCCCAGTACTTC
cdr3_aa: CASSYSNGQTPQYF

v_call: TRBV19
d_call: TRBD2
j_call: TRBJ2-1
clone_size: -
cdr3_nt: TGTGCCAGCCGATCTAGCGGGGCTTACAATGAGCAGTTCTTC
cdr3_aa: CASRSSGAYNEQFF

v_call: TRBV7-2
d_call: -
j_call: TRBJ2-1
clone_size: -
cdr3_nt: TGTGCCAGCAGCTTAGACTACAATGAGCAGTTCTTC
cdr3_aa: CASSLDYNEQFF

v_call: TRBV7-3
d_call: TRBD1
j_call: TRBJ2-5
clone_size: -
cdr3_nt: TGTGCCAGCAGCCGGACAGGGGGCCTACAAGAGACCCAGTACTTC
cdr3_aa: CASSRTGGLQETQYF

v_call: TRBV29-1
d_call: -
j_call: TRBJ2-3
clone_size: -
cdr3_nt: TGCAGCGTTGAAGAGGGGTGGTCTAGCACAGATACGCAGTATTTT
cdr3_aa: CSVEEGWSSTDTQYF

v_call: TRBV19
d_call: TRBD1
j_call: TRBJ1-6
clone_size: -
cdr3_nt: TGTGCCAGTAGTACCGGGACAGTTTATAATTCACCCCTCCACTTT
cdr3_aa: CASSTGTVYNSPLHF

v_call: TRBV18
d_call: -
j_call: TRBJ1-1
clone_size: -
cdr3_nt: TGTGCCAGCTCTCAAACACAGGGCCCCATGAACACTGAAGCTTTCTTT
cdr3_aa: CASSQTQGPMNTEAFF

v_call: TRBV27
d_call: TRBD1
j_call: TRBJ1-2
clone_size: -
cdr3_nt: TGTGCCAGCAGTCAAGGGACAGCTCAAATTTTCTATGGCTACACCTTC
cdr3_aa: CASSQGTAQIFYGYTF

v_call: TRBV9
d_call: TRBD2
j_call: TRBJ2-3
clone_size: -
cdr3_nt: TGTGCCAGCAGCGCCTCGGGACTAGCGGGTACGCAGTATTTT
cdr3_aa: CASSASGLAGTQYF

v_call: TRBV21-1
d_call: -
j_call: TRBJ2-1
clone_size: -
cdr3_nt: TGTGCCAGCAGCTCCCCTTCTGGCATAAACAATGAGCAGTTCTTC
cdr3_aa: CASSSPSGINNEQFF

v_call: TRBV7-6
d_call: -
j_call: TRBJ1-2
clone_size: -
cdr3_nt: TGTGCCAGCAGCTCCCCGAAAACTGGCTACACCTTC
cdr3_aa: CASSSPKTGYTF

v_call: TRBV9
d_call: -
j_call: TRBJ1-4
clone_size: -
cdr3_nt: TGTGCCAGCAGCGTAGGGGTACAGAATGAAAAACTGTTTTTT
cdr3_aa: CASSVGVQNEKLFF

v_call: TRBV5-1
d_call: -
j_call: TRBJ2-7
clone_size: -
cdr3_nt: TGCGCCAGCAGCTTGGCCGGGGGCGAGCAGTACTTC
cdr3_aa: CASSLAGGEQYF

v_call: TRBV10-1
d_call: TRBD1
j_call: TRBJ1-5
clone_size: -
cdr3_nt: TGCGCCGCGGGGGAGGGGACAGGGAGGTGGAATCAGCCCCAGCATTTT
cdr3_aa: CAAGEGTGRWNQPQHF

v_call: TRBV5-1
d_call: TRBD1
j_call: TRBJ2-7
clone_size: -
cdr3_nt: TGCGCCAGCACCACGACAGGGTCCGGCGAGCAGTACTTC
cdr3_aa: CASTTTGSGEQYF

v_call: TRBV7-2
d_call: TRBD1
j_call: TRBJ2-6
clone_size: -
cdr3_nt: TGTGCCAGCAGCCTAAAAGGGACAGTGTCTGGGGCCAACGTCCTGACTTTC
cdr3_aa: CASSLKGTVSGANVLTF

v_call: TRBV5-1
d_call: TRBD1
j_call: TRBJ2-3
clone_size: -
cdr3_nt: TGCGCCAGCAGCGCGGGACAGGGGGCTTTAGATACGCAGTATTTT
cdr3_aa: CASSAGQGALDTQYF

v_call: TRBV10-3
d_call: TRBD1
j_call: TRBJ2-2
clone_size: -
cdr3_nt: TGTGCCTCAGGGACAGGGGCCGGGAACACCGGGGAGCTGTTTTTT
cdr3_aa: CASGTGAGNTGELFF

v_call: TRBV9
d_call: -
j_call: TRBJ2-5
clone_size: -
cdr3_nt: TGTGCCAGCAGCGTAGCCGCCAGGGGAGATGAGACCCAGTACTTC
cdr3_aa: CASSVAARGDETQYF

v_call: TRBV13
d_call: -
j_call: TRBJ1-2
clone_size: -
cdr3_nt: TGTGCCAGCACCTTGCAGGCCGAAGTTGGCTACACCTTC
cdr3_aa: CASTLQAEVGYTF

v_call: TRBV30
d_call: -
j_call: TRBJ1-4
clone_size: -
cdr3_nt: TGTGCCTGGAGTGTACTTCGGCAGGGCGGTGAAAAACTGTTTTTT
cdr3_aa: CAWSVLRQGGEKLFF

v_call: TRBV6-6
d_call: -
j_call: TRBJ2-6
clone_size: -
cdr3_nt: TGTGCCAGCAGTTACCGTGGGCCCTCTGGGGCCAACGTCCTGACTTTC
cdr3_aa: CASSYRGPSGANVLTF

v_call: TRBV6-1
d_call: TRBD1
j_call: TRBJ2-2
clone_size: -
cdr3_nt: TGTGCCAGTTCGGCAGGGGGCGCGAACACCGGGGAGCTGTTTTTT
cdr3_aa: CASSAGGANTGELFF

v_call: TRBV2
d_call: -
j_call: TRBJ1-5
clone_size: -
cdr3_nt: TGTGCCAGCAGTGACAGCGACTGGCAGCCCCAGCATTTT
cdr3_aa: CASSDSDWQPQHF

v_call: TRBV7-8
d_call: -
j_call: TRBJ1-6
clone_size: -
cdr3_nt: TGTGCCAGCAGCTTACAACAGGCCAATTCACCCCTCCACTTT
cdr3_aa: CASSLQQANSPLHF

v_call: TRBV30
d_call: -
j_call: TRBJ2-6
clone_size: -
cdr3_nt: TGTGCCGGACGGGGGGCGTTCTTGGGGGCCAACGTCCTGACTTTC
cdr3_aa: CAGRGAFLGANVLTF

v_call: TRBV6-5
d_call: -
j_call: TRBJ1-2
clone_size: -
cdr3_nt: TGTGCCAGCAGTTCACAGGATGGCTACACCTTC
cdr3_aa: CASSSQDGYTF

v_call: TRBV19
d_call: -
j_call: TRBJ1-2
clone_size: -
cdr3_nt: TGTGCCAGTAGTACCACGGATTGGCGATATGGCTACACCTTC
cdr3_aa: CASSTTDWRYGYTF

v_call: TRBV5-1
d_call: TRBD1
j_call: TRBJ2-7
clone_size: -
cdr3_nt: TGCGCCAGCAGCAGTACAGGGGGCAGGGACGAGCAGTACTTC
cdr3_aa: CASSSTGGRDEQYF

v_call: TRBV5-6
d_call: -
j_call: TRBJ1-1
clone_size: -
cdr3_nt: TGTGCCAGCAGCTTGTCTCGCTTGGGGGGGAACACTGAAGCTTTCTTT
cdr3_aa: CASSLSRLGGNTEAFF

v_call: TRBV15
d_call: TRBD1
j_call: TRBJ1-1
clone_size: -
cdr3_nt: TGTGCCACCAGCAGAGCGCAGGGGGGTGTCACTGAAGCTTTCTTT
cdr3_aa: CATSRAQGGVTEAFF

v_call: TRBV7-2
d_call: TRBD2
j_call: TRBJ2-3
clone_size: -
cdr3_nt: TGTGCCAGCAGCTTATCCAGCGGGAGATACACAGATACGCAGTATTTT
cdr3_aa: CASSLSSGRYTDTQYF

v_call: TRBV5-1
d_call: -
j_call: TRBJ2-3
clone_size: -
cdr3_nt: TGCGCCAGCAGCTACGGGACCGACACGGCAGATACGCAGTATTTT
cdr3_aa: CASSYGTDTADTQYF